One sample yielded the 14 T cell receptor beta chains listed below, sequenced in a study of T cell responses to AZD1222 COVID-19 vaccine. Produced via immunoSEQ multiplex PCR; TCRdb's table is partial and in-frame only. The sample has some 130,000 clones, roughly 90% seen once; the top ten hold 1.1%. Sample: peripheral blood, taken 28 days after the second AZD1222 dose. These receptor sequences come from an adult who received the AZD1222 COVID-19 vaccine.

V usage is TRBV18 and J usage is TRBJ1-2, with 8 bases aligning to TRBD1. CDR3 length equals 13 residues. V trimming: 3 bases; J trimming: 8 bases; junction bases outside the gene matches: 5. CDR1 is KGHSH and CDR2 is LQKENI in the germline V gene. The CDR3 DNA reads TGTGCCAGCTCACCTTGGACAGGGAAGGGCTACACCTTC. It is translated as CASSPWTGKGYTF.

The V gene is TRBV28, the J gene TRBJ1-3; D is perhaps TRBD1 (5 bases). Per germline, CDR1 MDHEN and CDR2 SYDVKM. This CDR3 region has 16 residues. Deletions cut 6 bases from V and 2 bases from J, with 17 bases between. CDR3 in amino acids: CASSPRQGPAGNTIYF. CDR3 nucleotides: TGTGCCAGCAGCCCCCGTCAGGGCCCAGCTGGAAACACCATATATTTT. Filled out from reference TRBV28 and TRBJ1-3, the complete variable domain reads DVKVTQSSRYLVKRTGEKVFLECVQDMDHENMFWYRQDPGLGLRLIYFSYDVKMKEKGDIPEGYSVSREKKERFSLILESASTNQTSMYLCASSPRQGPAGNTIYFGEGSWLTVV.

V and J are TRBV6-4 and TRBJ2-5; D remains unclear. Germline lookup yields CDR1 MRHNA and CDR2 SNTAGT. This CDR3 contains 13 residues. The ends were cut back, 3 bases at V and 3 bases at J, with 8 bases in the middle. CDR3: CASSERAEETQYF. The CDR3 nucleotides are TGTGCCAGCAGTGAAAGGGCGGAAGAGACCCAGTACTTC.

The chain employs TRBV7-2 and TRBJ1-2; D unclear. This CDR3 region has 13 residues. V was pared by 1 base and J by 2 bases, with 5 bases between. CDR1 and CDR2 from the germline V gene are SGHTA and FQGNSA. The CDR3 is CASSLERNYGYTF. CDR3 nucleotides: TGTGCCAGCAGCTTAGAGAGAAACTATGGCTACACCTTC.

The rearrangement joins TRBV5-8 to TRBJ2-5; D is unclear. CDR3 length: 13 amino acids. V dropped 1 base and J dropped 1 base, with 5 bases sitting between them. Germline V CDR1 and CDR2: SGHTS, YDEGEE. The CDR3 DNA sequence: TGTGCCAGCAGCTTGCAGGTCCAAGAGACCCAGTACTTC. As protein: CASSLQVQETQYF.

This chain uses TRBV5-8 with TRBJ2-5; maybe TRBD1 (6 bases). V was cut by 4 bases and J by 2 bases, with 12 bases left in between. The CDR3 runs 14 residues. Germline CDR1 SGHTS, CDR2 YDEGEE. The CDR3 reads CASSPGQLQETQYF. In DNA form, the CDR3 reads TGTGCCAGCAGCCCTGGACAGCTTCAAGAGACCCAGTACTTC. The full variable domain, with the rest looked up from reference TRBV5-8 and TRBJ2-5, is EAGVTQSPTHLIKTRGQQATLRCSPISGHTSVYWYQQALGLGLQFLLWYDEGEERNRGNFPPRFSGRQFPNYSSELNVNALELEDSALYLCASSPGQLQETQYFGPGTRLLVL.

V is TRBV10-3 and J is TRBJ1-1, with TRBD1 matching over 10 bases. The CDR3 has 15 residues. Germline V gene lookup returns CDR1 ENHRY and CDR2 SYGVKD. V gave up 10 bases and J gave up 3 bases; unmatched junction bases: 11. The CDR3 DNA is TGTGCCACCCATGCCGACAGGGGGCGAGACACTGAAGCTTTCTTT. It encodes CATHADRGRDTEAFF.

V gene TRBV28 combines with J gene TRBJ2-2, with D possibly matching TRBD2 (7 bases). The CDR3 extends over 15 amino acids. From germline, CDR1 is MDHEN and CDR2 SYDVKM. Trimming took off 1 base at V and 6 bases at J, with 12 bases between the two ends. As DNA, the CDR3 is TGTGCCAGCAGTTTATTTCGGGGGGCGGCCGGGGAGCTGTTTTTT. Protein: CASSLFRGAAGELFF.

V is TRBV4-3 and J is TRBJ2-2, with D possibly TRBD2 on 5 matching bases. Germline-derived CDR1 and CDR2 are LGHNA and YSLEER. This CDR3 is built from 15 residues. V was trimmed by 4 bases and J by 2 bases, leaving 11 bases between them. CDR3 in amino acids: CASSPRGSNTGELFF. The CDR3 bases are TGCGCCAGCAGCCCTCGAGGGAGCAACACCGGGGAGCTGTTTTTT.

The CDR3 DNA reads as TGTGCCAGCAGCACGACAGAGGAGGACTACAATGAGCAGTTCTTC. This gives the protein CASSTTEEDYNEQFF. The V and J genes are TRBV7-9 and TRBJ2-1, with D perhaps given as TRBD1 or TRBD2 (5 bases each). The CDR3 spans 15 residues. In germline, CDR1 is SEHNR, CDR2 FQNEAQ (reference sequence). Trimming took 5 bases from V and 3 from J, leaving 14 bases between them.

This clone was seen only once. The chain is built from TRBV6-4 and TRBJ2-1; D perhaps matches TRBD1 (5 bases). With 4 bases removed from V and 0 bases from J, the gap between germline ends came to 7 bases. The CDR3 is made up of 14 amino acids. CDR1 MRHNA and CDR2 SNTAGT come from the germline V gene. CDR3 in amino acids: CASSVDSSYNEQFF. Written as DNA, the CDR3 is TGTGCCAGCAGTGTTGACAGCTCCTACAATGAGCAGTTCTTC.

V usage is TRBV6-2 or TRBV6-3 and J usage is TRBJ2-6; D is ambiguous. The V end lost 0 bases, the J end lost 0 bases, and 12 bases lay between the germline ends. Germline V lookup: CDR1 MNHEY, CDR2 SVGEGT. CDR3 length: 18 amino acids. In nucleotides, the CDR3 is TGTGCCAGCAGTTACTCGGTGGCAGCCTCCTCTGGGGCCAACGTCCTGACTTTC. Protein sequence: CASSYSVAASSGANVLTF.

V gene TRBV9 combines with J gene TRBJ2-1; D is possibly TRBD2 (6 bases). Deletions cut 0 bases from V and 2 bases from J, with 9 bases between. The CDR3 consists of 15 residues. The germline CDR1 and CDR2 sequences are SGDLS and YYNGEE. The CDR3 reads CASSVEGGTYNEQFF. The CDR3 nucleotides read TGTGCCAGCAGCGTAGAGGGCGGGACCTACAATGAGCAGTTCTTC. Looking up the rest from reference TRBV9 and TRBJ2-1 gives the full variable domain: DSGVTQTPKHLITATGQRVTLRCSPRSGDLSVYWYQQSLDQGLQFLIQYYNGEERAKGNILERFSAQQFPDLHSELNLSSLELGDSALYFCASSVEGGTYNEQFFGPGTRLTVL.

This clone was found once. The chain couples TRBV19 to TRBJ1-6; D unresolved. This CDR3 comprises 14 residues. Per the germline V gene, CDR1 is LNHDA and CDR2 is SQIVND (reference sequence). Between the trimmed V and J ends, which lost 6 bases and 9 bases, there was a span of 15 bases. CDR3 DNA: TGTGCCAGTAGCCCTGGGGTATCGAGTTCACCCCTCCACTTT. Amino acid sequence: CASSPGVSSSPLHF. The complete variable domain, with remaining parts taken from reference TRBV19 and TRBJ1-6, reads DGGITQSPKYLFRKEGQNVTLSCEQNLNHDAMYWYRQDPGQGLRLIYYSQIVNDFQKGDIAEGYSVSREKKESFPLTVTSAQKNPTAFYLCASSPGVSSSPLHFGNGTRLTVT.